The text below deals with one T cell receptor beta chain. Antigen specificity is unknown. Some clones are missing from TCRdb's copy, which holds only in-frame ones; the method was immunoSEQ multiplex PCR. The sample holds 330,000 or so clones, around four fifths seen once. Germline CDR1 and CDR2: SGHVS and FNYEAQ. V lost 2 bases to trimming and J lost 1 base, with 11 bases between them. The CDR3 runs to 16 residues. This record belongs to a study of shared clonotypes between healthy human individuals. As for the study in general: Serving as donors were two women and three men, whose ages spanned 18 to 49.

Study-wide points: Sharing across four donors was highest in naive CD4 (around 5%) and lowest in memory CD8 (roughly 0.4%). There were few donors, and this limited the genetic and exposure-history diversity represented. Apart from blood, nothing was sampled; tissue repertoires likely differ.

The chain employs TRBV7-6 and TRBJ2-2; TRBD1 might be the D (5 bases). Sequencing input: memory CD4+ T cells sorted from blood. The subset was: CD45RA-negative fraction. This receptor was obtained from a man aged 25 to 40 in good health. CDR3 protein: CASSLFTGENTGELFF. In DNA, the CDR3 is TGTGCCAGCAGCTTATTCACAGGAGAGAACACCGGGGAGCTGTTTTTT.